This T cell receptor (beta chain) stems from a study of blood T cell repertoires in COVID-19. About the study: The United States, Italy and Spain supplied acute and convalescent COVID-19 samples. T cells, B-cell-depleted T cells, or PBMCs provided the cDNA or gDNA that served as material.

Germline-derived CDR1 and CDR2 are SGHNT and YYREEE (reference sequence). Deletions cut 0 bases from V and 8 bases from J, with 5 bases between. This CDR3 has 11 residues. Authors' analysis steps: Amplifying reference gene primers gave estimates of nucleated cell counts. Libraries were prepared by immunoSEQ multiplex PCR; TCRdb keeps only in-frame clonotypes and omits some of them. V and J calls and clone size are those listed in that table; D and trimming were worked out from the DNA. Of more than 200,000 clones detected, 75% to 90% appear once; the ten largest clones hold about 2%. This chain uses TRBV5-4 with TRBJ1-2; D not resolved. This TCR was sampled from a young man with active or convalescent COVID-19. Sequenced material: peripheral blood. In DNA form, the CDR3 reads TGTGCCAGCAGCTTGGGCGGGGGCTACACCTTC. Residues: CASSLGGGYTF. The variable domain in full, completed from reference TRBV5-4 and TRBJ1-2, reads ETGVTQSPTHLIKTRGQQVTLRCSSQSGHNTVSWYQQALGQGPQFIFQYYREEENGRGNFPPRFSGLQFPNYSSELNVNALELDDSALYLCASSLGGGYTFGSGTRLTVV.